This TCR beta chain was found in a study of blood T cell repertoires in COVID-19. Germline CDR1 is SEHNR and CDR2 is FQNEAQ (reference sequence). This CDR3 comprises 14 residues. Trimming at V came to 5 bases and at J to 2 bases, leaving 2 bases not matched to a gene. Profiling relied on immunoSEQ multiplex PCR, and the TCRdb table lists in-frame clones only, not all of them. Found here are roughly 110,000 clones, 80% to 90% of them singletons; the top ten hold roughly 4.4%. The material sequenced was peripheral blood. The chain uses TRBV7-9 and TRBJ1-3; 8 positions match TRBD1. The origin of this receptor is a woman aged 50 to 60 with acute or convalescent COVID-19. This CDR3 reads CASSRTGTGNTIYF. Here the CDR3 DNA reads TGTGCCAGCAGCCGGACAGGGACTGGAAACACCATATATTTT.